The source of this T cell receptor beta chain is a study of technical replicates of blood from a handful of donors (dated 2017 in TCRdb). The library was generated by the immunoSEQ multiplex PCR assay. TCRdb obtained this table from immuneACCESS and retained in-frame rearrangements with V and J assigned. These tables miss some clones; where compared with another copy, unresolved V genes account for less than half of the shortfall, and the remainder is unexplained. The sample table shows tens of thousands of clones, and 95% to 97% are seen once. Together, the top ten hold approximately 0.3% of the sample. V is clipped by 4 bases and J by 0 bases, and the sequence between their germline boundaries is 7 bases long. Reading from cysteine to phenylalanine, the CDR3 counts 13 amino acids. Just CDR3 DNA is preserved here, 39 bases in frame from base 1. CDR1 SGHNT and CDR2 YYREEE were looked up in the germline V gene (reference sequence).

To note about this clone: There is no known antigen for this receptor. The sample holds no much larger clone one base away, and base qualities are not on file.

Sequenced: T cells isolated from PBMCs. The sequence derives from a human donor in good health. The rearranged segments are TRBV5-4 and TRBJ1-1; confidence is insufficient to name the D gene. The encoded CDR3 is CASSIRMNTEAFF. The bases read TGTGCCAGCAGCATCAGGATGAACACTGAAGCTTTCTTT.